This T cell receptor (beta chain) was identified in a study of tumor and adjacent non-tumor tissue in lung cancer (dated by TCRdb to the late 2010s). With regard to the full study: Patients with adenocarcinoma (roughly 12), squamous cell carcinoma (2) and small cell lung cancer (1) were included in the cohort. Ages among the 15 or so patients ranged from about 30 to 76 years, there were 10 men and 5 women, and disease was at TNM stage I to III. Sequencing produced 130,000,000 or so productive TCRbeta reads in total, an average of about 4 million reads per sample. The study compared bulk TCRbeta repertoires from lung tumor tissue and matched distant non-tumor lung tissue of approximately 14 lung cancer patients. Some 30 paired specimens, one tumor and one normal lung sample per patient, were profiled by TCRbeta CDR3 sequencing. General study outcomes and caveats: Peripheral blood was not sequenced, so blood TCRbeta repertoires in these lung cancer patients were not examined. Significantly higher TCR diversity (inverse Simpson) was observed in tumor tissue than in normal lung tissue (approximately 400 vs 170, P = 0.0075, Mann-Whitney U test). Neither the sequencing platform nor unique molecular identifiers are mentioned in the methods. The cohort had only around 14 patients, and the authors noted that larger samples and more detailed clinical data are needed. Significantly higher TCR diversity was found in younger patients, and higher tumor TCR diversity was associated with shorter overall and disease-free survival. In normal lung, the top 100 clones accounted for a significantly larger cumulative share of the repertoire than in tumor tissue.

RNA was extracted from bulk unsorted tissue and checked for quality with a NanoDrop ND-1000 and an Agilent 2100. All donors had newly diagnosed lung cancer, had not received prior chemotherapy, and were admitted for thoracic surgery in China between August and November 2014. Patients with previous radiotherapy or chemotherapy, or with another concurrent cancer, were excluded from the study. Pieces of surgical tissue measuring about 1-2.1 cm3 were kept in RNAlater solution and stored at -80 degrees C until use. CDR1 and CDR2 (LGHNT, FRNRAP) derive from the germline V gene. Including the terminal cysteine and phenylalanine, the CDR3 comprises 16 residues. The sequence is cut down to CDR3 DNA, 48 bases in frame from base 1. Library preparation used multiplex PCR. Sequencing relied on an Illumina HiSeq 2500. TCRbeta libraries were constructed through three rounds of nested PCR with primers (Table S4) according to protocols modified from ARM-PCR. Before sequencing, PCR products of 200-500 bp were cut from the gel and purified using the QIAquick gel extraction kit. As for how the authors treated the data: Reads were cleaned with Trimmomatic, merged with FLASH into complete CDR3 sequences, and assigned to V(D)J germline segments with MiTCR. Clonal diversity was calculated as the inverse Simpson's index using VDJtools. Productive reads were defined as in-frame sequences without a premature stop codon. In TCRdb, the public reads were trimmed at Q25 with fastp and aligned with MiXCR, with productive beta chains retained. A single entry per CDR3 protein holds the most common genes and DNA from its merged rows. These V and J calls are TCRdb output, not the study's own analysis. The sample table contains about 120,000 distinct CDR3 sequences; only one count was recorded for approximately 80% of them. The ten largest clones represent under 25% of the sample.

To note about this clonotype: Its target antigen remains unknown. The junction departs from germline at one end; a sequencing error may be responsible.

The chain employs TRBV12-5 and TRBJ2-3, with 13 bases aligning to TRBD2. The sample was lung tumor tissue. This receptor was obtained from a man aged 70 or older with non-small cell lung cancer. Read as DNA, the sequence is TGTGCTAATGCCTCACTAGCGGGGGGGCCAGGGGATACGCAGAATTTT. This yields the protein CANASLAGGPGDTQNF.